A single sample is the source of the 28 T cell receptor beta chains below, sequenced in a study of control samples from healthy donors and cancer patients. Sequencing was performed with immunoSEQ multiplex PCR; in TCRdb, only in-frame clones are kept and a portion is missing. The sample yields around 51,000 clones, about 80% seen once. The sequenced sample was blood. The receptor set was obtained from a man in his 70s in good health.

V usage is TRBV4-1 and J usage is TRBJ1-1; no definite D call. V dropped 4 bases and J dropped 3 bases, with 12 bases sitting between them. Per germline, CDR1 MGHRA and CDR2 YSYEKL. The CDR3 loop spans 14 amino acids. This CDR3 reads CASSRLHGYTEAFF. The CDR3 bases are TGCGCCAGCAGCCGCCTTCATGGGTACACTGAAGCTTTCTTT.

This chain links TRBV2 with TRBJ2-7; 7 nucleotides match TRBD1. Germline V CDR1 and CDR2: SNHLY, FYNNEI. The length of the CDR3 is 14 residues. The V gene end was trimmed by 3 bases and the J gene end by 5 bases; junction bases not matched to a gene: 7. CDR3 protein: CASSEQGTEDEQYF. The CDR3, as DNA: TGTGCCAGCAGTGAGCAGGGGACAGAGGACGAGCAGTACTTC.

The rearrangement uses TRBV5-4 and TRBJ2-3; D call uncertain. V was cut by 6 bases and J by 1 base, with 24 bases left in between. Per the germline V gene, CDR1 is SGHNT and CDR2 is YYREEE (reference sequence). The CDR3 consists of 18 residues. CDR3 protein: CASKPPRVLGKGTDTQYF. The DNA for the CDR3 is TGTGCCAGCAAACCCCCCCGCGTACTGGGAAAGGGCACAGATACGCAGTATTTT.

The chain uses TRBV5-5 and TRBJ2-5, with D unresolved. V was pared by 2 bases and J by 1 base, with 3 bases between. The CDR3 is made up of 12 amino acids. Germline V lookup: CDR1 SGHKS, CDR2 YYEKEE (reference sequence). The CDR3 loop reads CASSFVQETQYF. The CDR3 DNA follows: TGTGCCAGCAGCTTTGTCCAAGAGACCCAGTACTTC.

The chain joins TRBV7-2 to TRBJ2-3, with 8 nucleotides matching TRBD2. The CDR3 consists of 16 residues. V dropped 5 bases and J dropped 3; count of bases not matched to a gene: 10. The germline gives CDR1 SGHTA, CDR2 FQGNSA. The chain's CDR3 is CASSLRLARGTDTQYF. The CDR3 region has the DNA TGTGCCAGCAGCCTACGACTAGCGAGAGGAACAGATACGCAGTATTTT.

The chain employs TRBV7-6 and TRBJ2-6; D may be TRBD2 (7 bases). Germline loops: CDR1 SGHVS, CDR2 FNYEAQ. The V gene lost 0 bases and the J gene lost 2 bases, with 11 bases spanning the gap. The CDR3 consists of 17 residues. This CDR3 is CASSLARGGAGANVLTF. The CDR3 region has the DNA TGTGCCAGCAGCTTAGCTCGAGGGGGGGCTGGGGCCAACGTCCTGACTTTC.

The gene calls are TRBV29-1 and TRBJ2-7; D remains unclear. Germline CDR1 is SQVTM and CDR2 is ANQGSEA. The CDR3 runs 12 residues. Trimming left V 4 bases short and J 4 bases short, with 11 bases between. CDR3 residues: CSVGKGFYEQYF. The DNA of the CDR3 is TGCAGCGTTGGTAAAGGTTTTTACGAGCAGTACTTC.

The chain employs TRBV5-1 and TRBJ1-2; D call uncertain. The germline V gene encodes CDR1 SGHRS and CDR2 YFSETQ. V lost 2 bases and J lost 7, with 12 bases in between. The CDR3 runs to 13 residues. The DNA for the CDR3 is TGCGCCAGCAGCTTAGACGCGCTAAGTGGCTACACCTTC. Amino acids: CASSLDALSGYTF.

This clone has a handful of counts. V usage is TRBV10-3 and J usage is TRBJ1-5; no clear D gene. The CDR3 contains 17 residues. The V end lost 0 bases, the J end lost 13 bases, and 25 bases lay between the germline ends. Germline loops: CDR1 ENHRY, CDR2 SYGVKD. The CDR3 nucleotides are TGTGCCATCAGTGAGTCCGAACTAATGCCTTTACAGAGACCTCAGCATTTT. It translates to CAISESELMPLQRPQHF.

This clone has just a few counts. The rearrangement links TRBV6-5 to TRBJ1-2; possible D gene TRBD1, 6 bases. The CDR3 runs to 13 residues. V lost 4 bases and J 8 bases, leaving 14 bases between the germline ends. CDR1 MNHEY and CDR2 SVGAGI come from the germline V gene. DNA of the CDR3: TGTGCCAGCAGTTGGGGAAACAGGGAAGGCTACACCTTC. Translation gives CASSWGNREGYTF.

The chain employs TRBV7-8 and TRBJ1-2; the match to TRBD1 covers 9 bases. CDR3 length: 15 residues. V dropped 1 base and J dropped 4; count of bases not matched to a gene: 4. The germline V gene has CDR1 SGHVS and CDR2 FQNEAQ. DNA of the CDR3: TGTGCCAGCAGCTTAGGATTGACAGGGGGCTATGGCTACACCTTC. As protein: CASSLGLTGGYGYTF.

The chain links TRBV2 to TRBJ1-2, with 9 bases fitting TRBD1. The ends lost 6 bases at V and 5 bases at J; junction bases unmatched: 7. Germline assignment: CDR1 SNHLY and CDR2 FYNNEI. The CDR3 is 14 residues long. The CDR3 reads CASRKTGGLYGYTF. The CDR3 DNA sequence: TGTGCCAGCAGGAAGACAGGGGGACTTTATGGCTACACCTTC.

The chain links TRBV6-5 to TRBJ1-1; TRBD1 aligns across 10 bases. The CDR3 length is 15 residues. The V and J ends lost 7 bases and 4 bases, in that order; junction bases with no gene match: 9. Germline V lookup: CDR1 MNHEY, CDR2 SVGAGI. DNA for the CDR3: TGTGCCAGCACCCTGTGGGGACAGGGGATCACTGAAGCTTTCTTT. Translation gives CASTLWGQGITEAFF.

The chain combines TRBV7-2 with TRBJ2-1; the match to TRBD2 covers 10 bases. Germline V gene lookup returns CDR1 SGHTA and CDR2 FQGNSA. Trimming at V came to 0 bases and at J to 10 bases, leaving 0 bases not matched to a gene. The CDR3 is 13 residues long. The CDR3 spells CASSLAGLAEQFF. The DNA for the CDR3 is TGTGCCAGCAGCTTAGCGGGACTAGCGGAGCAGTTCTTC.

This clone was found a few times. The CDR3 DNA reads as TGTGCCAGCAGGGGCCTGACTAGCGGGAATGAGCAGTTCTTC. It specifies CASRGLTSGNEQFF. This chain links TRBV2 with TRBJ2-1, with 10 nucleotides matching TRBD2. The CDR3 has 14 residues. Germline values: CDR1 SNHLY, CDR2 FYNNEI. The V segment lost 6 bases and the J segment 7 bases; nucleotides outside the gene matches: 6.

This sequence joins TRBV19 and TRBJ2-2; D unresolved. V gave up 4 bases and J gave up 0 bases, with 6 bases separating them. The V gene's germline CDR1 is LNHDA and CDR2 SQIVND (reference sequence). The CDR3 extends over 14 amino acids. The CDR3 here is CASSTQTNTGELFF. The CDR3 nucleotides are TGTGCCAGTAGTACACAAACGAACACCGGGGAGCTGTTTTTT.

The CDR3 DNA reads TGTGCCAGCAGTTCAATAGGTGGGGGATCCCCAGAGACCCAGTACTTC. Protein product: CASSSIGGGSPETQYF. This chain joins TRBV28 and TRBJ2-5; either TRBD1 or TRBD2 may supply D (5 bases each). Looked up from germline, CDR1 is MDHEN and CDR2 is SYDVKM. Trimming took 4 bases from V and 4 from J, leaving 19 bases between them. CDR3 length: 16 residues.

This chain links TRBV2 with TRBJ1-3; a possible D gene is TRBD1 (6 bases). Per germline, CDR1 SNHLY and CDR2 FYNNEI. The CDR3 loop spans 17 amino acids. V was clipped by 8 bases and J by 0 bases, with 20 bases between them. In nucleotides, the CDR3 is TGTGCCAGCCGCCGGGGTACAGGGTTCGACTCTGGAAACACCATATATTTT. Amino acid sequence: CASRRGTGFDSGNTIYF.

The chain carries TRBV7-9 and TRBJ1-4; D remains ambiguous. V was trimmed by 5 bases and J by 8 bases, leaving 6 bases between them. Looked up from germline, CDR1 is SEHNR and CDR2 is FQNEAQ (reference sequence). The CDR3 covers 11 residues. CDR3 DNA: TGTGCCAGCAGCCCGGGGGAAAAACTGTTTTTT. The encoded protein is CASSPGEKLFF.

The chain couples TRBV28 to TRBJ1-2, with D possibly being TRBD1 (5 bases). Trimming removed 5 bases at V and 8 bases at J, with 15 bases between. The CDR3 loop spans 13 amino acids. Germline V gene lookup returns CDR1 MDHEN and CDR2 SYDVKM. CDR3 DNA: TGTGCCAGCAGTGCCCGGGACCTCCGAGGCTACACCTTC. Protein product: CASSARDLRGYTF.

V and J are TRBV18 and TRBJ2-1; D ambiguous. CDR1 KGHSH and CDR2 LQKENI come from the germline V gene. The CDR3 is 14 amino acids. With 4 bases removed from V and 0 bases from J, the gap between germline ends came to 7 bases. The chain's CDR3 is CASSLTRSYNEQFF. CDR3 sequence (DNA): TGTGCCAGCTCACTCACCCGCTCCTACAATGAGCAGTTCTTC.

The rearrangement uses TRBV5-4 and TRBJ2-6; perhaps TRBD2 as D (5 bases). The germline V gene has CDR1 SGHNT and CDR2 YYREEE (reference sequence). The CDR3 is 15 residues long. Trimming took off 4 bases at V and 4 bases at J, with 12 bases between the two ends. The CDR3 sequence: CASSLGWEGANVLTF. The CDR3 DNA is TGTGCCAGCAGCCTTGGGTGGGAGGGGGCCAACGTCCTGACTTTC.

J is TRBJ2-7 and V is TRBV14; tentatively, D is TRBD1 (6 bases). The CDR3 is 11 amino acids. Germline V gene sequence: CDR1 SGHDN, CDR2 FVKESK. V lost 4 bases, J lost 11 bases, and 12 bases lay in between. DNA of the CDR3: TGTGCCAGCAGCCTATCGAGGGACAAGTACTTC. Its protein is CASSLSRDKYF. The full variable domain, with the rest looked up from reference TRBV14 and TRBJ2-7, is EAGVTQFPSHSVIEKGQTVTLRCDPISGHDNLYWYRRVMGKEIKFLLHFVKESKQDESGMPNNRFLAERTGGTYSTLKVQPAELEDSGVYFCASSLSRDKYFGPGTRLTVT.

V is TRBV30 and J is TRBJ2-2; possibly TRBD2 for D (7 bases). V was pared by 0 bases and J by 5 bases, with 13 bases between. The CDR3 sequence is 15 residues long. Germline V gene sequence: CDR1 GTSNPN, CDR2 SVGIG (reference sequence). Written as DNA, the CDR3 is TGTGCCTGGAGTGTAGGGGGGGGCTGGACCGGGGAGCTGTTTTTT. Translated: CAWSVGGGWTGELFF.

V usage is TRBV29-1 and J usage is TRBJ2-3; TRBD2 aligns across 9 bases. The CDR3 contains 13 residues. Trimming removed 4 bases from V and 3 bases from J; junction bases left unmatched: 2. CDR1 is SQVTM and CDR2 is ANQGSEA in the germline V gene. CDR3 protein: CSVALAGTDTQYF. CDR3 DNA sequence: TGCAGCGTTGCTCTAGCGGGAACAGATACGCAGTATTTT.

This chain links TRBV15 with TRBJ2-7; TRBD1 might be the D (5 bases). Trimming stripped 5 bases from V and 6 bases from J, with 17 bases between. This CDR3 contains 14 residues. Germline V CDR1 and CDR2: LNHNV, YYDKDF (reference sequence). CDR3 loop: CATSVQGAALEQYF. The CDR3 bases are TGTGCCACCAGCGTCCAAGGGGCTGCCCTCGAGCAGTACTTC.

This chain links TRBV12-3 or TRBV12-4 with TRBJ2-4; D unclear. The CDR3 is 12 residues long. V was cut by 3 bases and J by 6 bases, with 6 bases left in between. CDR3 amino acids: CASSFLINIQYF. The CDR3 DNA reads TGTGCCAGCAGTTTTCTTATAAACATTCAGTACTTC.

The chain joins TRBV7-2 to TRBJ2-3; maybe TRBD2 (6 bases). Deletions cut 4 bases from V and 0 bases from J, with 11 bases between. This CDR3 contains 15 residues. In germline, CDR1 is SGHTA, CDR2 FQGNSA. CDR3 protein: CASSSGLASTDTQYF. The CDR3, as DNA: TGTGCCAGCAGCTCGGGACTGGCCAGCACAGATACGCAGTATTTT. The full variable domain, in which reference TRBV7-2 and TRBJ2-3 provide the parts outside the CDR3, is GAGVSQSPSNKVTEKGKDVELRCDPISGHTALYWYRQSLGQGLEFLIYFQGNSAPDKSGLPSDRFSAERTGGSVSTLTIQRTQQEDSAVYLCASSSGLASTDTQYFGPGTRLTVL.